The rows below give T cell receptor beta chains drawn from one sample of a study of blood T cell repertoires in COVID-19. Assay used: immunoSEQ multiplex PCR; TCRdb lists only in-frame clones, some missing. The repertoire holds 200,000 to 250,000 clones, about 86% seen once, with 8% to 9.5% in the top ten. Material for sequencing was PBMCs or T cells enriched from blood (not recorded which). The receptors derive from a woman aged 45-65 years with acute COVID-19. Both conserved end residues are part of each CDR3. The order of the fields is D gene, J gene, CDR3 length, V gene, CDR3 protein. D genes are given only for firm matches.

>TRBD1|TRBJ2-7|12|TRBV28
CASAQGAYEQYF
>NA|TRBJ2-7|14|TRBV28
CASTLQGGSYEQYF
>TRBD2|TRBJ2-7|12|TRBV10-3
CASSGGAYEQYF
>NA|TRBJ1-6|14|TRBV9
CASSVSSDNSPLHF
>TRBD1|TRBJ1-2|15|TRBV18
CASSPGLQGAGGYTF
>NA|TRBJ2-1|17|TRBV19
CASSLIRGQERNNEQFF
>NA|TRBJ2-5|13|TRBV28
CASSFLGAETQYF
>NA|TRBJ2-5|13|TRBV12-5
CASGPDTQETQYF
>NA|TRBJ1-2|14|TRBV2
CASSGDPPNYGYTF
>NA|TRBJ2-3|16|TRBV7-9
CASSLEGQLSTDTQYF
>TRBD2|TRBJ2-1|15|TRBV7-2
CASSPDGGAYNEQFF
>TRBD2|TRBJ2-5|16|TRBV7-8
CASSIGLAGVQETQYF
>NA|TRBJ1-1|13|TRBV25-1
CASWGGQNTEAFF
>NA|TRBJ1-3|14|TRBV3-1/TRBV3-2
CASRRTGSGNTIYF
>TRBD1|TRBJ1-2|13|TRBV19
CATRDRTNYGYTF
>TRBD2|TRBJ2-1|15|TRBV7-2
CASRLAGGSYNEQFF
>TRBD1|TRBJ2-5|15|TRBV19
CASSSRTGWQETQYF
>TRBD1|TRBJ1-1|13|TRBV19
CASSGQGSTEAFF
>NA|TRBJ2-7|15|TRBV27
CASSLTGLLSSEQYF
>TRBD1|TRBJ2-7|13|TRBV19
CASSTIQGDEQYF
>NA|TRBJ1-1|15|TRBV6-5
CASKDRGARNTEAFF
>NA|TRBJ2-2|15|TRBV6-5
CASSYRTSSTGELFF
>NA|TRBJ1-1|15|TRBV28
CASSGALSVGAEAFF
>TRBD1|TRBJ2-5|16|TRBV5-6
CASSLVDRKPQETQYF
>NA|TRBJ2-3|13|TRBV28
CASIDGGTDTQYF
>TRBD2|TRBJ2-1|15|TRBV3-1/TRBV3-2
CASSQASGRALEQFF
>TRBD2|TRBJ2-3|19|TRBV5-1
CASSLEPMGAGGRGDTQYF
>NA|TRBJ1-3|14|TRBV18
CASSPTGGGNTIYF
>TRBD1|TRBJ2-7|15|TRBV6-6
CASSYSGTGSYEQYF
>NA|TRBJ2-7|13|TRBV21-1
CAPAVGDSYEQYF
>NA|TRBJ2-3|12|TRBV6-5
CASSPTGDTQYF
>NA|TRBJ2-7|12|TRBV12-3/TRBV12-4
CASSPQRYEQYF
>NA|TRBJ1-2|13|TRBV7-2
CASSLERARGYTF
>NA|TRBJ1-1|15|TRBV27
CASSSGSSGNTEAFF
>NA|TRBJ1-2|13|TRBV5-1
CASSLGQVGGYTF
>NA|TRBJ1-3|15|TRBV19
CASSPRGGAGNTIYF
>NA|TRBJ1-2|14|TRBV28
CASSLQVGDYGYTF
>NA|TRBJ2-4|12|TRBV2
CASSDIRVIQYF
>TRBD1|TRBJ1-1|15|TRBV6-2/TRBV6-3
CASSSWDRGTTEAFF
>TRBD2|TRBJ2-3|15|TRBV7-2
CASSFNGGSTDTQYF
>TRBD1|TRBJ2-1|13|TRBV18
CASSPGTDNEQFF
>TRBD1|TRBJ2-1|17|TRBV2
CASSYQGQGPRQDEQFF
>NA|TRBJ1-4|15|TRBV7-2
CASSDRGGAVEKLFF
>NA|TRBJ1-2|16|TRBV10-3
CAISESVGTTYYGYTF
>NA|TRBJ2-1|16|TRBV3-1/TRBV3-2
CASSPRLPKYYNEQFF
>NA|TRBJ2-3|16|TRBV6-2/TRBV6-3
CASSPFSESRTDTQYF
>TRBD1|TRBJ1-6|16|TRBV5-5
CASSSSQGAWSSPLHF
>NA|TRBJ2-7|15|TRBV3-1/TRBV3-2
CASSLAPGGAYEQYF
>NA|TRBJ1-3|17|TRBV7-9
CASSFSMASGPGNTIYF